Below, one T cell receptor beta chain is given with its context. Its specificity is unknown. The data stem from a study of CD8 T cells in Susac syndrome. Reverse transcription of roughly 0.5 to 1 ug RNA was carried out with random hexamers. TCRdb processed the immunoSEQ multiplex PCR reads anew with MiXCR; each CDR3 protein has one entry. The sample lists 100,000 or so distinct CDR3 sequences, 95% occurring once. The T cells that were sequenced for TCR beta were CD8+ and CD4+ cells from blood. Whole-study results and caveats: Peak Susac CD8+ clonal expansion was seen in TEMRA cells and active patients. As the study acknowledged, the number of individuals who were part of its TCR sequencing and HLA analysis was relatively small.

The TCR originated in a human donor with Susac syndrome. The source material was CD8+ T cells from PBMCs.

The CDR3 nucleotides are TGTGCCAGCAGCGTAAGTGGGGGGAGCACAGATACGCAGTATTTT. Protein: CASSVSGGSTDTQYF. V is TRBV9 and J is TRBJ2-3, with D perhaps matching TRBD2 (6 bases). The CDR3 extends over 15 amino acids. Trimming removed 1 base at V and 0 bases at J, with 9 bases between. The germline gives CDR1 SGDLS, CDR2 YYNGEE.